This T cell receptor beta chain is from a study of early T cells in non-severe SARS-CoV-2 infection (dated by TCRdb to the early 2020s). Describing the broader study: Because TCR sequencing was done on bulk RNA from unsorted whole blood, the alpha and beta chains could not be paired.

Beyond this particular receptor, the publication reports: Matching against VDJdb was skewed toward anti-spike CD8 responses, likely underestimated virus-specific expansions, and missed private and CD4 specificities.

This was a case-control study nested in a cohort of healthcare workers in London, UK, who had nasopharyngeal swab PCR tests and blood samples taken every week. Healthcare workers were enrolled in the week of the UK lockdown, from 23 to 31 March 2020, and were followed every week for up to about 15 weeks. The CDR3 runs 17 amino acids, cysteine and phenylalanine included. Just CDR3 DNA is preserved here, 51 bases in frame from base 1. Trimming takes 5 bases off V and 5 bases off J; junction bases not matched to a gene: 15. CDR1 and CDR2 are read off the germline V gene (reference sequence) as SGHKS and YYEKEE. This clonotype came up a few times. Its antigen is not yet known. Base qualities are missing; no much larger clone stands one base away. Receptors were amplified or captured by 5' RACE. The data were produced on a NextSeq 500. The TCR library protocol attached unique molecular identifiers to individual cDNA molecules to correct for sequencing error and PCR bias. Both TCR alpha and beta chains were sequenced, and tight co-correlation was observed between alpha and beta sequence abundances in each sample. Per the authors' processing: V gene, J gene and CDR3 annotation of TCR sequences was performed with Decombinator V4. TCRs were defined as expanded if a significant change between any two time points was detected under a Poisson model with p below 0.0001. TCR abundances were normalised to the total number of TCRs sequenced per sample and expressed as counts per million. MAIT TCRs were defined by TRAV1-2 paired with TRAJ12, TRAJ20 or TRAJ33, and iNKT TCRs by TRAV10 paired with TRAJ18. VDJdb, accessed on 1 November 2021, was searched for TCRs annotated for CMV, EBV and SARS-CoV-2, and TCRs annotated for more than one antigen were excluded. Clones were called with MiXCR by TCRdb after fastp trimmed the public reads at Q25, and only in-frame beta chains were retained. When rows share a CDR3 protein, they turn into one entry using the most common DNA and genes. The V and J calls reflect TCRdb's pipeline rather than the authors' work. Present in this sample are about 90,000 distinct CDR3 sequences, more than 10% of which were seen just once. The ten largest clones capture approximately 4.4% of the sample.

The receptor was isolated from an adult who was a healthcare worker with PCR-confirmed SARS-CoV-2 infection or an uninfected control (not recorded which). The V and J genes are TRBV5-5 and TRBJ2-5, with 10 junctional bases fitting TRBD2. The specimen was whole blood, collected at baseline. The CDR3 corresponds to CASSYRRYERGGETQYF. The DNA is as follows: TGTGCCAGCAGTTACCGTCGATATGAGCGGGGGGGCGAGACCCAGTACTTC. Extended through the reference TRBV5-5 and TRBJ2-5 proteins, this CDR3 yields the full variable domain: DAGVTQSPTHLIKTRGQQVTLRCSPISGHKSVSWYQQVLGQGPQFIFQYYEKEERGRGNFPDRFSARQFPNYSSELNVNALLLGDSALYLCASSYRRYERGGETQYFGPGTRLLVL.